This T cell receptor beta chain is drawn from a study of blood T cell repertoires in COVID-19. Original processing methods: Amplification from reference gene primers served as the basis for estimated nucleated cell counts. The assay was immunoSEQ multiplex PCR, and TCRdb's table has in-frame clones only and misses some. The D gene and trimming were derived from the DNA, and the V and J assignments and clone size from that table. The table includes 56,000 or so clones, 75% to 95% detected once. The CDR3 runs to 15 residues. V lost 10 bases and J lost 7, with 20 bases in between. The specimen was peripheral blood. This receptor was taken from a man aged 45-60 years with active COVID-19. The V gene is TRBV23-1, the J gene TRBJ1-6, with a weak D call TRBD1 (6 bases). TRBV23-1 is recorded as an ORF, its role being uncertain. The CDR3 DNA follows: TGCGCCACCAGAAGAGGGGGAGCGAGAAATTCACCCCTCCACTTT. Translation gives CATRRGGARNSPLHF.